Sequencing of this T cell receptor beta chain was carried out in a study of blood T cell repertoires in COVID-19 (TCRdb year 2020). In terms of the full investigation: The collaborator samples originated in the United States, Italy and Spain and spanned the acute and convalescent phases of COVID-19. The material from the prospective study consisted of cDNA or gDNA derived from T cells, B-cell-depleted T cells, or PBMCs. Deeply sampled blood TCRbeta repertoires from subjects exposed to, actively infected with, or recovered from COVID-19 were included in the dataset. The repertoires were made available in a free public database intended to serve as a resource for research on the immune response to SARS-CoV-2. The samples were drawn from two sources: the first 160 participants of the ongoing ImmuneRACE study, and 950 to 1,500 subjects contributed by 6 global collaborators. Nearly every sample came with metadata listing a de-identified subject ID, COVID-19 status, age in years and sex. Where available, HLA class I and class II types were taken from metadata supplied by the sample provider and were not determined by assay-based typing.

This clone was seen a single time. Its antigen is currently not known. No clone much larger than this one lies a single base away; base qualities are absent. CDR1 and CDR2 are read off the germline V gene (reference sequence) as SGHAT and FQDESV. From its cysteine to its phenylalanine, the CDR3 spans 13 amino acids. The retained sequence is limited to the CDR3, 39 bases, with the frame set at the first base. After removal of 5 bases from V and 2 bases from J, the junction retains 2 bases not matched to a gene. Samples from volunteer blood donors who had recovered from COVID-19 were contributed by a second Seattle source. Whole blood was collected in K2EDTA tubes by collaborating institutions according to the institutions' own protocols. For TCRbeta analysis, collaborator samples were shipped as frozen whole blood, as isolated PBMCs, or as DNA extracted from either sample type. Summary of the overall study and its limitations: The quantity of clinical and demographic metadata differed by source and by participant and was supplied without curation.

TCRbeta CDR3 regions were amplified from genomic DNA by means of the immunoSEQ Assay, a bias-controlled multiplex PCR. The authors' analysis ran thus. The number of nucleated cells in each sample was estimated by amplification of reference gene primers within the assay. Sequence reads were collapsed and filtered to measure the absolute abundance of every unique TCRbeta CDR3 rearrangement. For each sample, productive Simpson clonality was calculated by taking the square root of Simpson's diversity index across productive rearrangements. TCRdb's version of the immuneACCESS table is confined to in-frame rearrangements and falls short of the full clone set. An unresolved V gene accounts for under half of the shortfall where checked; the remainder is of unknown origin. The V and J calls and the clone size are those of that table, but D and trimming were determined from the DNA. Across this sample there are hundreds of thousands of clones, with approximately 86% seen only once. Of the sample, approximately 2.2% is held by the ten largest clones.

This receptor was obtained from a woman in her thirties who had recovered from COVID-19. The sample consisted of peripheral blood. The chain links TRBV11-1 with TRBJ1-2, with TRBD1 matching 7 junction bases. The CDR3 protein sequence reads: CASSPGQNYGYTF. The DNA is TGTGCCAGCAGCCCGGGACAGAACTATGGCTACACCTTC. The CDR3 plus the reference TRBV11-1 and TRBJ1-2 genes for the other parts give the full variable domain: EAEVAQSPRYKITEKSQAVAFWCDPISGHATLYWYRQILGQGPELLVQFQDESVVDDSQLPKDRFSAERLKGVDSTLKIQPAELGDSAMYLCASSPGQNYGYTFGSGTRLTVV.